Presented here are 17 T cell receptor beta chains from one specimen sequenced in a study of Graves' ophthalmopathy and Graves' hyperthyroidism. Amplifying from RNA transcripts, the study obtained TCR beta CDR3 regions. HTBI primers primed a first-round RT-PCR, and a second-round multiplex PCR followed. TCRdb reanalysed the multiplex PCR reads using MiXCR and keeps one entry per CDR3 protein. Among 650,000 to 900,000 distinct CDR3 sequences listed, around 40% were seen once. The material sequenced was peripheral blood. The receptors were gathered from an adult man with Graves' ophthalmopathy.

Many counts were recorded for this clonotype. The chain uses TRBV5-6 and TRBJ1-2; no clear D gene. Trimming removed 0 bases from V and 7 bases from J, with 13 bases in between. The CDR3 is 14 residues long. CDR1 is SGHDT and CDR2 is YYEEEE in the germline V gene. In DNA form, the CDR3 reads TGTGCCAGCAGCTTGGGGACGTACATAAGTGGCTACACCTTC. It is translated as CASSLGTYISGYTF.

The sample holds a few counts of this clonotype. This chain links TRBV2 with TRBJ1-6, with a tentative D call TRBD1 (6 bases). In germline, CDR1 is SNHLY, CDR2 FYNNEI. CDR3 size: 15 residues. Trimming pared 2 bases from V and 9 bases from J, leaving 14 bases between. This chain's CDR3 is CASSELFRGGSPLHF. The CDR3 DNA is TGTGCCAGCAGTGAACTTTTCAGGGGCGGTTCACCCCTCCACTTT.

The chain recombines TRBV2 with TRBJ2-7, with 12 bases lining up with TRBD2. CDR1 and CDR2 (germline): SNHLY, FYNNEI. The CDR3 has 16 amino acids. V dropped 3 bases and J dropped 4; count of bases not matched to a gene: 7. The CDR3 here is CASSEETGTSGYEQYF. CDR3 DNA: TGTGCCAGCAGTGAGGAAACCGGGACTAGCGGGTACGAGCAGTACTTC.

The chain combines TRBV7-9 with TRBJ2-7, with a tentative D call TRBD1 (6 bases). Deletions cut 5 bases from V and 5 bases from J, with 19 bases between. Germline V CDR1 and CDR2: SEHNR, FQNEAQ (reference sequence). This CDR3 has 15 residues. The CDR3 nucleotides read TGTGCCAGCAGCCGCACACGACAGGTTTCCAACGAGCAGTACTTC. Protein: CASSRTRQVSNEQYF.

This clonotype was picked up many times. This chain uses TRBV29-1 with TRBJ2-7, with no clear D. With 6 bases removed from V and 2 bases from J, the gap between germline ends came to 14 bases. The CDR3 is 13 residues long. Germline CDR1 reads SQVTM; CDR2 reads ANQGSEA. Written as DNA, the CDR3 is TGCAGCGTCCGGCGGACGGATCCCTACGAGCAGTACTTC. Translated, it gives CSVRRTDPYEQYF.

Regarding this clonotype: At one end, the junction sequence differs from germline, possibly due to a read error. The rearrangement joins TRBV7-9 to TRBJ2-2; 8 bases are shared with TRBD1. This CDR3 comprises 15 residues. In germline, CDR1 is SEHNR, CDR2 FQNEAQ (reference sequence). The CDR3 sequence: CTSSLGAGGSWELFF. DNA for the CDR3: TGTACCAGCAGCTTAGGAGCAGGGGGCTCCTGGGAGCTGTTTTTT. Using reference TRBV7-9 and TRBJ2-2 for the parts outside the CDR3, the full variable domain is DTGVSQNPRHKITKRGQNVTFRCDPISEHNRLYWYRQTLGQGPEFLTYFQNEAQLEKSRLLSDRFSAERPKGSFSTLEIQRTEQGDSAMYLCTSSLGAGGSWELFFGEGSRLTVL.

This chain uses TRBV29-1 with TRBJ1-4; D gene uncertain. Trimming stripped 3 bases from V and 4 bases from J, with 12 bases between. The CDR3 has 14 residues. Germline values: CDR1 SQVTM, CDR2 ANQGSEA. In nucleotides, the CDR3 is TGCAGCGTTGACGCAGGCGGGGATAATGAAAAACTGTTTTTT. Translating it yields CSVDAGGDNEKLFF.

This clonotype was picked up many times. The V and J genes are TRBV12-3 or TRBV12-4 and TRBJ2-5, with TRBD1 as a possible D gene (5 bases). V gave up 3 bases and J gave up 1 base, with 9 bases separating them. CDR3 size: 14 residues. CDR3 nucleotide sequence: TGTGCCAGCAGTTTTCGCCAGGGCCAAGAGACCCAGTACTTC. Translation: CASSFRQGQETQYF.

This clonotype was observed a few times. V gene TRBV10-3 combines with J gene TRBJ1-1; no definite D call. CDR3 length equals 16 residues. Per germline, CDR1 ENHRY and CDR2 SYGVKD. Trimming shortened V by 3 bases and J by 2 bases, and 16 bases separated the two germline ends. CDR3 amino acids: CAISDWENTGNTEAFF. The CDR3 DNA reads TGTGCCATCAGTGATTGGGAAAATACCGGCAACACTGAAGCTTTCTTT.

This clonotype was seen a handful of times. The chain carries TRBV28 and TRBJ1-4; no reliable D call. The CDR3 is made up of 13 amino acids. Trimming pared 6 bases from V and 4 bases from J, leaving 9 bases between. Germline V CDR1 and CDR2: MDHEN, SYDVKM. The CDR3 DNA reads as TGTGCCAGCAGGCCCGGAGGTAATGAAAAACTGTTTTTT. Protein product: CASRPGGNEKLFF. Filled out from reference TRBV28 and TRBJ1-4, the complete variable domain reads DVKVTQSSRYLVKRTGEKVFLECVQDMDHENMFWYRQDPGLGLRLIYFSYDVKMKEKGDIPEGYSVSREKKERFSLILESASTNQTSMYLCASRPGGNEKLFFGSGTQLSVL.

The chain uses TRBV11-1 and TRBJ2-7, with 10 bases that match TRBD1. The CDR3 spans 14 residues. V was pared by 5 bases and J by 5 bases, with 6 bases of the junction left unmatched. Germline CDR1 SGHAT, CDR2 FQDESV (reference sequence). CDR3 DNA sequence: TGTGCCAGCAGCCCCGGACAGGGGGAGGACGAGCAGTACTTC. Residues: CASSPGQGEDEQYF.

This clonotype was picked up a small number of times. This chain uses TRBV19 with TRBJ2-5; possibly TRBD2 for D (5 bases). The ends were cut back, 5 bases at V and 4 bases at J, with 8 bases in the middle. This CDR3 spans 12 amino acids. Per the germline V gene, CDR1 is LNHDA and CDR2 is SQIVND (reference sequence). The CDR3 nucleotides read TGTGCCAGTAGTCCGGGGTCAGAGACCCAGTACTTC. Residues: CASSPGSETQYF.

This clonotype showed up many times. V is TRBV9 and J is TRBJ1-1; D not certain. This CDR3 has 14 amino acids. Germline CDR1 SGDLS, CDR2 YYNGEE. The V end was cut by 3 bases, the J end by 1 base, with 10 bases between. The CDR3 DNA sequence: TGTGCCAGCAGCGCCCGGGGAGGGAACACTGAAGCTTTCTTT. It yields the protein CASSARGGNTEAFF.

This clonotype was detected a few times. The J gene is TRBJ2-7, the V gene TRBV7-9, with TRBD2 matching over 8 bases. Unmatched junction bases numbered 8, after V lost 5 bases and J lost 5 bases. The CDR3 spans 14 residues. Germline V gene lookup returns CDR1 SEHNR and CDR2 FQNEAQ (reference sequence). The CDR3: CASSPREGLNEQYF. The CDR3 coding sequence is TGTGCCAGCAGCCCCCGGGAGGGCCTTAACGAGCAGTACTTC.

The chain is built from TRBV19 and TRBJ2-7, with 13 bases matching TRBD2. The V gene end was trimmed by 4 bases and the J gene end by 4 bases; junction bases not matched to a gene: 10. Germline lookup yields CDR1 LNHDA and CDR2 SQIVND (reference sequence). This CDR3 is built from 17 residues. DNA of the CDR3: TGTGCCAGTAGTAAGGGGGCCGGGACTAGCGGGACGTACGAGCAGTACTTC. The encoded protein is CASSKGAGTSGTYEQYF.

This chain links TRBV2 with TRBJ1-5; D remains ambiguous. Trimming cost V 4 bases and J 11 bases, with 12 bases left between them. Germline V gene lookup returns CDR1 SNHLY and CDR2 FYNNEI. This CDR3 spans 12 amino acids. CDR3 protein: CASSALRETQHF. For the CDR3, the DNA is TGTGCCAGCAGTGCGTTAAGAGAGACCCAGCATTTT.

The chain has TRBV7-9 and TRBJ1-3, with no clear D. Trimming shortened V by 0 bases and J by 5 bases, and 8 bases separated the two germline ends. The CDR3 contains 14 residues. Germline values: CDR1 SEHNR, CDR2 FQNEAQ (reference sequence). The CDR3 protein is CASSLALGRNTIYF. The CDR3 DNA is TGTGCCAGCAGCTTAGCGCTCGGCCGAAACACCATATATTTT.